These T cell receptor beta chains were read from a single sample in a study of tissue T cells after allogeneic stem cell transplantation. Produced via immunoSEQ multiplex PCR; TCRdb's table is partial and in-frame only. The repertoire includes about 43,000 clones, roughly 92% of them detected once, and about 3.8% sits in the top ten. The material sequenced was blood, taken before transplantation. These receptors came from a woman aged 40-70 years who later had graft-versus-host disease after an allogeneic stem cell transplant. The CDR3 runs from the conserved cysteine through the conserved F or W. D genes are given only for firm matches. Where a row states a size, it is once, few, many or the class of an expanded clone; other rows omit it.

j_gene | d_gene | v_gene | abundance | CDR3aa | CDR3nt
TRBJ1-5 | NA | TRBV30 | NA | CAWGGGSNQPQHF | TGTGCCTGGGGAGGGGGGAGCAATCAGCCCCAGCATTTT
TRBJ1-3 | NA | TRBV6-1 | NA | CASSEFGDGLSGNTIYF | TGTGCCAGCAGTGAATTCGGCGACGGACTATCTGGAAACACCATATATTTT
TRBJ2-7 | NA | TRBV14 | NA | CASSQDMASSYEQYF | TGTGCCAGCAGCCAAGACATGGCAAGCTCCTACGAGCAGTACTTC
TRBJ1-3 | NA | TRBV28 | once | CASRMPGATGNTIYF | TGTGCCAGCCGAATGCCCGGGGCCACTGGAAACACCATATATTTT
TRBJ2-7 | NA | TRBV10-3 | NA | CAISGVQSYEQYF | TGTGCCATCAGTGGTGTACAGTCCTACGAGCAGTACTTC
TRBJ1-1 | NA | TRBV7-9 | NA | CASSLDFDTEAFF | TGTGCCAGCAGCTTAGACTTTGACACTGAAGCTTTCTTT
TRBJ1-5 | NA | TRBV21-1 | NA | CASSKERPGRQPQHF | TGTGCCAGCAGCAAAGAGCGTCCGGGTAGGCAGCCCCAGCATTTT
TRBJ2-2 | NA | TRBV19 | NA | CASTRSRGGGELFF | TGTGCCAGTACCCGGAGCAGGGGGGGCGGGGAGCTGTTTTTT
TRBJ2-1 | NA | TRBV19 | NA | CASSIPPMAQFF | TGTGCCAGTAGTATCCCTCCTATGGCGCAGTTCTTC
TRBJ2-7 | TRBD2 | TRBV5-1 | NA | CASNPLSGTHEQYF | TGCGCCAGCAACCCACTTAGCGGGACCCACGAGCAGTACTTC
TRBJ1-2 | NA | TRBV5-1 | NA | CASSFGSGANYGYTF | TGCGCCAGCAGCTTCGGGTCAGGAGCTAACTATGGCTACACCTTC
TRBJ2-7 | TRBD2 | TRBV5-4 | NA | CASSLELAGGYEQYF | TGTGCCAGCAGCTTGGAGTTAGCGGGAGGTTACGAGCAGTACTTC
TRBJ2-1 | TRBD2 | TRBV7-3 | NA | CASRSFMTSGSYVEQFF | TGTGCCAGCAGGAGTTTTATGACTAGCGGGAGTTACGTGGAGCAGTTCTTC